This TCR beta chain originates from a study of cytomegalovirus exposure and HLA in healthy donors. This clone was picked up one time. This CDR3 has 14 amino acids. V was shortened by 9 bases and J by 3 bases, with 17 bases between the two germline ends. CDR1 is SNHLY and CDR2 is FYNNEI in the germline V gene. A multiplex PCR was run with 60 Vbeta primers and 13 Jbeta primers. TCRdb's copy holds only in-frame clones and misses some; the assay was immunoSEQ multiplex PCR. The repertoire consists of around 120,000 clones, with approximately 80% occurring once and the leading ten covering approximately 8.8%.

The chain combines TRBV2 with TRBJ1-1, with unresolved D. This TCR came from a female donor in good health and CMV-seropositive. Material for sequencing was PBMCs. CDR3 region: CARERRGVDTEAFF. CDR3 DNA: TGTGCCAGGGAGCGTCGGGGAGTAGACACTGAAGCTTTCTTT.